The next 10 T cell receptor beta chains were all read from a single sample in a study of T cell responses to AZD1222 COVID-19 vaccine. The protocol was immunoSEQ multiplex PCR, while the TCRdb copy is restricted to in-frame clones and leaves out a portion. The sample gives some 90,000 clones, 75% to 90% of which show up once; 2.4% is in the top ten. This specimen was peripheral blood, taken on day 0 of AZD1222 vaccination. All receptors come from an adult in good health.

The chain recombines TRBV18 with TRBJ2-2; 7 bases are a match to TRBD1. V shed 1 base, J shed 6 bases, and the junction held 5 bases outside the gene matches. CDR3 size: 15 residues. CDR1 KGHSH and CDR2 LQKENI come from the germline V gene. For the CDR3, the DNA is TGTGCCAGCTCACCACGGGACAGAGGGGCCGGGGAGCTGTTTTTT. Amino acid sequence: CASSPRDRGAGELFF.

The chain links TRBV7-2 to TRBJ1-3; the match to TRBD1 covers 10 bases. The CDR3 consists of 15 residues. The germline CDR1 and CDR2 sequences are SGHTA and FQGNSA. With V trimmed by 4 bases and J by 2 bases, 2 bases remained unmatched. In DNA, the CDR3 is TGTGCCAGCAGCTCCGGGACAGGGGCTGGAAACACCATATATTTT. Amino acids: CASSSGTGAGNTIYF.

The chain has TRBV2 and TRBJ1-5; D might be TRBD1 (6 bases). Trimming cost V 7 bases and J 2 bases, with 15 bases left between them. The CDR3 has 15 residues. CDR1 SNHLY and CDR2 FYNNEI come from the germline V gene. The CDR3 reads CASKGGVTRNQPQHF. DNA of the CDR3: TGTGCCAGCAAGGGGGGGGTAACGCGCAATCAGCCCCAGCATTTT.

With regard to this clone: The junction differs from germline at one of its ends, possibly a read error. This rearrangement joins TRBV7-7 to TRBJ2-5; TRBD2 agrees at 10 bases. The CDR3 covers 15 residues. Looked up from germline, CDR1 is SSHAT and CDR2 is FNYEAQ (reference sequence). CDR3 sequence (DNA): TGTGCTAGCAGCTTAGGACTAGCGGCCCAAGAGACCCAGTACTTC. It encodes CASSLGLAAQETQYF.

The V and J genes are TRBV7-3 and TRBJ2-1; D ambiguous. The CDR3 extends over 13 amino acids. Germline CDR1 reads SGHTA; CDR2 reads FQGTGA. The V end was cut by 2 bases, the J end by 4 bases, with 6 bases between. The CDR3 region is CASSLYVYNEQFF. The CDR3, as DNA: TGTGCCAGCAGCTTATACGTATACAATGAGCAGTTCTTC.

The chain couples TRBV19 to TRBJ2-1, with TRBD1 matching 9 bases. From germline, CDR1 is LNHDA and CDR2 SQIVND (reference sequence). The CDR3 consists of 17 residues. The J segment lost 1 base and the V segment lost 5 bases, leaving 9 bases of the junction unmatched. Here the CDR3 reads CASSSKDRGFSYNEQFF. The CDR3 nucleotides read TGTGCCAGTAGTTCAAAAGACAGGGGGTTTTCCTACAATGAGCAGTTCTTC.

This clone was seen at least ten times. Other DNA sequences in this specimen translate into the identical CDR3. V gene TRBV6-1 combines with J gene TRBJ2-1; 8 nucleotides match TRBD2. Per germline, CDR1 MNHNS and CDR2 SASEGT. V shed 2 bases and J 0 bases; nucleotides not matched to a gene: 0. The CDR3 is made up of 15 amino acids. The CDR3, as DNA: TGTGCCAGCAGTGAACTAGCGGGCTCCTACAATGAGCAGTTCTTC. It is translated as CASSELAGSYNEQFF.

The genes are TRBV19 and TRBJ1-2, with a weak D call TRBD1 (5 bases). Trimming removed 1 base at V and 3 bases at J, with 15 bases between. The CDR3 has 16 residues. The V gene's germline CDR1 is LNHDA and CDR2 SQIVND (reference sequence). The CDR3 is CASSIVPGQGDYGYTF. DNA of the CDR3: TGTGCCAGTAGTATAGTCCCCGGTCAGGGCGACTATGGCTACACCTTC.

The V gene is TRBV6-4, the J gene TRBJ1-2; 12 bases agree with TRBD1. The CDR3 contains 15 residues. The V gene's germline CDR1 is MRHNA and CDR2 SNTAGT. With 3 bases clipped from V and 7 bases from J, the junction kept 6 bases outside the gene matches. The CDR3 coding sequence is TGTGCCAGCAGTGAGGGGGACAGGGGGCGCGGTGGCTACACCTTC. Translating gives CASSEGDRGRGGYTF.

The chain has TRBV19 and TRBJ2-3, with D possibly being TRBD2 (6 bases). In germline, CDR1 is LNHDA, CDR2 SQIVND (reference sequence). The CDR3 sequence is 15 residues long. The ends were cut back, 7 bases at V and 2 bases at J, with 16 bases in the middle. CDR3 bases: TGTGCCAGTAATCAGGGACTCCCACACACAGATACGCAGTATTTT. Its protein product is CASNQGLPHTDTQYF.